This T cell receptor beta chain was retrieved from a study of shared clonotypes between healthy human individuals. General study points: Shared across four donors were around 5% of the naive CD4 clonotypes.

Clones were sequenced by immunoSEQ multiplex PCR, and TCRdb holds only the in-frame ones, with some missing. The sample has about 610,000 clones, more than 95% seen once. Details on this clone: Its antigen is unknown.

The CDR3 loop spans 14 amino acids. V dropped 2 bases and J dropped 5 bases, with 12 bases sitting between them. From germline, CDR1 is SGHVS and CDR2 FQNEAQ. V gene TRBV7-8 combines with J gene TRBJ2-5, with no clear D. The receptor's source is a woman in her 30s in good health. Sequenced material: naive CD4+ T cells sorted from blood. The sample's subset: CD45RA+ positively selected. The CDR3 spells CASSLIQYRETQYF. CDR3 nucleotides: TGTGCCAGCAGCTTAATTCAGTACCGGGAGACCCAGTACTTC.